Shown below are 6 T cell receptor beta chains from a single sample sequenced in a study of control samples from healthy donors and cancer patients. Measured with immunoSEQ multiplex PCR; TCRdb has only the in-frame clones, and not every one. The sample contains roughly 180,000 clones, around 94% of which appear only once. Sequencing used blood. The receptors come from a woman aged 18-35 years in good health.

The rearrangement links TRBV7-2 to TRBJ2-2; no firm D call. Trimming removed 4 bases at V and 0 bases at J, with 12 bases between. This CDR3 comprises 16 residues. Germline CDR1 and CDR2: SGHTA and FQGNSA. CDR3 bases: TGTGCCAGCAGCTCCGGGTCTTTCGCGAACACCGGGGAGCTGTTTTTT. Its translation: CASSSGSFANTGELFF.

The V call is TRBV15, the J call TRBJ1-4, with D unclear. The V gene lost 5 bases and the J gene lost 3 bases, with 7 bases spanning the gap. There are 13 residues in the CDR3. CDR1 is LNHNV, CDR2 YYDKDF, per germline (reference sequence). CDR3 region: CATSPRANEKLFF. The CDR3 DNA reads TGTGCCACCAGCCCCAGAGCTAATGAAAAACTGTTTTTT.

The chain carries TRBV6-5 and TRBJ2-7; the match to TRBD1 covers 7 bases. V lost 2 bases, J lost 3 bases, and 1 base stayed unmatched. The CDR3 has 13 residues. Germline loops: CDR1 MNHEY, CDR2 SVGAGI. CDR3 protein: CASSYTGDYEQYF. The CDR3 DNA reads as TGTGCCAGCAGTTACACAGGGGACTACGAGCAGTACTTC.

The chain employs TRBV29-1 and TRBJ1-1, with D possibly being TRBD1 (6 bases). Germline V CDR1 and CDR2: SQVTM, ANQGSEA. The CDR3 extends over 12 amino acids. V dropped 8 bases and J dropped 1 base, with 11 bases sitting between them. CDR3 DNA: TGCAGCTCTCGGGGGCCGAACACTGAAGCTTTCTTT. It encodes CSSRGPNTEAFF.

The J gene is TRBJ1-2, the V gene TRBV18; D ambiguous. The germline V gene has CDR1 KGHSH and CDR2 LQKENI. The CDR3 is 17 amino acids. V gave up 3 bases and J gave up 3 bases, with 20 bases separating them. The CDR3 DNA sequence: TGTGCCAGCTCACCGCTGAGAGCTGGCAGGTACGACTATGGCTACACCTTC. As protein: CASSPLRAGRYDYGYTF.

This chain uses TRBV6-5 with TRBJ1-1, with 9 bases lining up with TRBD1. With 4 bases clipped from V and 1 base from J, the junction kept 4 bases outside the gene matches. This CDR3 region has 15 residues. CDR1 is MNHEY, CDR2 SVGAGI, per germline. CDR3 residues: CASSFPGQGNTEAFF. CDR3 DNA: TGTGCCAGCAGTTTCCCGGGACAGGGGAACACTGAAGCTTTCTTT.